The sequence of this TCR beta chain was determined in a study of somatic mutations in cytotoxic T cells in rheumatoid arthritis. Findings and limits, study-wide: Age-dependent increases in CD8+ clonality occurred in rheumatoid arthritis patients but not in healthy controls. In about an eighth of the 65 patients, the largest CD8+ clone exceeded 20% of CD8+ cells.

In the case of this clone: Its target is not known.

The CDR3 totals 15 residues. CDR1 and CDR2 from the germline V gene are MNHEY and SMNVEV (reference sequence). Deletions cut 2 bases from V and 3 bases from J, with 11 bases between. The protocol was immunoSEQ multiplex PCR, while the TCRdb copy is restricted to in-frame clones and leaves out a portion. Seen here are under 20,000 clones, roughly 80% observed once, and the top ten hold around 5%. Sequencing was done on a sample of CD8+ T cells sorted from blood. The chain recombines TRBV27 with TRBJ1-5; D gene ambiguous. The sequence was collected from an adult with rheumatoid arthritis. CDR3 sequence: CASSLGRHPNQPQHF. The CDR3 DNA reads as TGTGCCAGCAGTTTAGGGCGCCACCCCAATCAGCCCCAGCATTTT.